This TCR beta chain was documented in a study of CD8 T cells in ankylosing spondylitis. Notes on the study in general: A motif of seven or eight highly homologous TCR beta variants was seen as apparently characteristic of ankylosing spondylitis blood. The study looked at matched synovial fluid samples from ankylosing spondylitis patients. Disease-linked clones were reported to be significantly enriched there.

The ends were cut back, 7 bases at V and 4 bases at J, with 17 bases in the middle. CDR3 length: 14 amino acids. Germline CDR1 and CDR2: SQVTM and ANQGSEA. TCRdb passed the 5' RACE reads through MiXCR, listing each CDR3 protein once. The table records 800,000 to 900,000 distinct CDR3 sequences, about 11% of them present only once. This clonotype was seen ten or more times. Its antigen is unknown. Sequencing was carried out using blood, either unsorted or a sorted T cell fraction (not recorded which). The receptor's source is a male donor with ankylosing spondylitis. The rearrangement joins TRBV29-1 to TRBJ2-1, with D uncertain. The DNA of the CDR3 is TGCAGCGCCTCGTCAGGTATCGATTACAATGAGCAGTTCTTC. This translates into CSASSGIDYNEQFF.